At least ten counts were recorded for the clone carrying this T cell receptor (beta chain). All patients were untreated before thyroid surgery. The source of the sample is a study of metastatic and nonmetastatic thyroid tumors. In the study overall: A comparison of repertoires was made across blood and tumor or nodule tissue from malignant and benign thyroid patients.

Under the authors' procedure: Across clinicopathological groups, CDR3 differences served as the basis for building a distant-metastasis classifier for papillary thyroid cancer. TCRdb re-called the PCR reads with MiXCR. These V and J calls originate from TCRdb's pipeline instead of the authors' own analysis. The data contain 60,000 to 75,000 clones, just over 4% of them singletons. Sequencing was carried out using blood. The sequence came from a female donor with papillary thyroid cancer or a benign thyroid nodule (not recorded which). Some clones in this sample may be carry-over from other donors' samples.

The CDR3 nucleotides read TGTGCCAGCAGCCAAGCACTAGCCGGCAATGAGCAGTTCTTC. Translation gives CASSQALAGNEQFF. The chain couples TRBV14 to TRBJ2-1, with a tentative D call TRBD2 (6 bases). Germline CDR1 reads SGHDN; CDR2 reads FVKESK. The CDR3 covers 14 residues. The V end was cut by 1 base, the J end by 6 bases, with 10 bases between.